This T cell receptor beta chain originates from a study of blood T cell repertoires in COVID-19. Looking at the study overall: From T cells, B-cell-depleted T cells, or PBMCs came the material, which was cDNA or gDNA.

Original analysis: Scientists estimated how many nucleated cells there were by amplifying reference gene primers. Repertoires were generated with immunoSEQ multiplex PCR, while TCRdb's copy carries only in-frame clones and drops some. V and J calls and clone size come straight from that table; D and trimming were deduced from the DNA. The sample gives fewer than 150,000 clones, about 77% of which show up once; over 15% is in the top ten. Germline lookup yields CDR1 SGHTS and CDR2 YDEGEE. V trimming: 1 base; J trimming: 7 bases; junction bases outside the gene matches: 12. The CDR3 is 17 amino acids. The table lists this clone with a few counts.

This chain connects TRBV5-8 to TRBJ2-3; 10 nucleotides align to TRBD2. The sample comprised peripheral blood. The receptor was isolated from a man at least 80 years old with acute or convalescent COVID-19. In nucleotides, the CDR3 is TGTGCCAGCAGCTTGCGAGTCACTAGCGGGGTGGGGCATACGCAGTATTTT. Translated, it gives CASSLRVTSGVGHTQYF.